This T cell receptor (beta chain) was observed in a study of type 1 regulatory T cells. Overall study context: T-allo10 is a Tr1-enriched, alloantigen-specific CD4 T cell product made in vitro.

Germline V gene lookup returns CDR1 SGHVS and CDR2 FNYEAQ. The CDR3 loop spans 19 amino acids. With 0 bases removed from V and 3 bases from J, the gap between germline ends came to 21 bases. TCRdb re-called the reads with MiXCR, one entry per CDR3 protein. Of 80,000 to 100,000 distinct CDR3 sequences in the sample, roughly a third were seen once. The sample consisted of CD4+ T cells, either the whole sample or a sorted fraction (not recorded which). This chain links TRBV7-6 with TRBJ2-1, with D perhaps matching TRBD2 (7 bases). This TCR came from a human donor in good health. The CDR3, as DNA: TGTGCCAGCAGCTTAGCCCAAGGGGGAGGGAGCAGGATCTACAATGAGCAGTTCTTC. Protein sequence: CASSLAQGGGSRIYNEQFF.